The sample holds many counts of the clone carrying this T cell receptor (beta chain). The antigen is unknown. Every participating donor contributed around 9.5 milliliters of peripheral blood through a draw. This sample is drawn from a study of blood T cells in healthy people across ages. Study-wide results and limits: A greater number of naive CD4+ cells and higher diversity distinguished long-lived donors from aged donors.

Through a sample-barcoded 5' primer and a J-beta primer mix, a second PCR was run for roughly 7 to 12 cycles. TCRdb analysed the 5' RACE reads with MiXCR anew, one entry per CDR3 protein. This sample has roughly 790,000 distinct CDR3 sequences; 43% occur once, and the top ten carry more than 20%. This TCR derives from a woman in her fifties or sixties in good health. Sample: blood.

The CDR3 is CASSLSVSSYNEQFF. The CDR3 DNA reads TGTGCCAGCAGTTTATCGGTCAGCTCCTACAATGAGCAGTTCTTC. V usage is TRBV27 and J usage is TRBJ2-1; no clear D gene. The CDR3 sequence is 15 residues long. Germline V gives CDR1 MNHEY, CDR2 SMNVEV (reference sequence). Trimming took off 0 bases at V and 0 bases at J, with 6 bases between the two ends.